This T cell receptor beta chain was observed in a study of Ad26.COV2.S vaccination and SARS-CoV-2 variants. Study observations and caveats: Comparable non-spike TCR breadth was observed in vaccine and placebo recipients. Vaccinees showed greater spike-specific TCR breadth than placebo recipients. TCR breadth and depth analyses may have underestimated total T cell responses. Once vaccination had occurred, spike-specific CD8+ and CD4+ T cell responses reportedly showed substantial breadth.

CDR3 length: 15 amino acids. V lost 3 bases and J 0 bases, leaving 11 bases between the germline ends. CDR1 and CDR2 from the germline V gene are SGHDN and FVKESK. Sequencing used immunoSEQ multiplex PCR; TCRdb keeps in-frame clones, though not all of them. The repertoire includes 300,000 to 400,000 clones, 90% to 95% of them detected once, and 3.9% sits in the top ten. Details on this clone: Its specificity is unknown.

The sequence was collected from a human donor who had recovered from COVID-19. The sequences come from peripheral blood, collected after recovery from COVID-19. The chain links TRBV14 to TRBJ2-5; a possible D gene is TRBD1 (5 bases). DNA of the CDR3: TGTGCCAGCAGCCATATAGGGGTGTACCAAGAGACCCAGTACTTC. Its translation is CASSHIGVYQETQYF.